Listed here are 16 T cell receptor beta chains from one sample, sequenced in a study of blood T cell repertoires in COVID-19. Data came from immunoSEQ multiplex PCR; TCRdb stores just in-frame clones and leaves some out. The sample shows about 100,000 clones, about three quarters of them seen only once. The sample was peripheral blood. These TCRs come from a man in his 70s with acute or convalescent COVID-19.

This chain connects TRBV11-3 to TRBJ2-5; 9 positions agree with TRBD2. This CDR3 is built from 16 residues. With V trimmed by 2 bases and J by 1 base, 5 bases remained unmatched. Per germline, CDR1 SGHNT and CDR2 YENEEA. CDR3 nucleotide sequence: TGTGCCAGCAGCTTACGTGGCGGGGGGGCCCAAGAGACCCAGTACTTC. Its translation: CASSLRGGGAQETQYF.

The gene calls are TRBV10-1 and TRBJ2-2; tentatively, D is TRBD1 (5 bases). Germline-derived CDR1 and CDR2 are WNHNN and SYGVQD (reference sequence). Trimming cost V 3 bases and J 5 bases, with 7 bases left between them. The CDR3 is made up of 13 amino acids. CDR3 DNA: TGCGCCAGCAGTGAAGCAGGGACCGGGGAGCTGTTTTTT. Translation: CASSEAGTGELFF.

The rearrangement uses TRBV5-5 and TRBJ1-2; D possibly corresponds to TRBD1 (6 bases). Looked up from germline, CDR1 is SGHKS and CDR2 is YYEKEE (reference sequence). This CDR3 contains 14 residues. V was trimmed by 0 bases and J by 8 bases, leaving 14 bases between them. CDR3 nucleotides: TGTGCCAGCAGCTTGGCTCGGGGGGCGGGAGGCTACACCTTC. This encodes CASSLARGAGGYTF.

The chain joins TRBV29-1 to TRBJ1-4, with TRBD1 identical over 7 bases. J was trimmed by 0 bases and V by 4 bases; bases with no gene match: 2. The CDR3 length is 14 residues. Germline CDR1 and CDR2: SQVTM and ANQGSEA. The DNA for the CDR3 is TGCAGCGTTGGACAGGGTCCAACTAATGAAAAACTGTTTTTT. Translated, it gives CSVGQGPTNEKLFF.

This clone turned up a few times. J is TRBJ1-6 and V is TRBV24-1; D not certain. Germline-derived CDR1 and CDR2 are KGHDR and SFDVKD. The CDR3 totals 18 residues. V lost 0 bases, J lost 7 bases, and 18 bases lay in between. CDR3 bases: TGTGCCACCAGTGATTTGCCCTTCAAAGAGGGCAGGAATTCACCCCTCCACTTT. As protein: CATSDLPFKEGRNSPLHF.

The chain links TRBV19 to TRBJ2-7, with 10 bases aligning to TRBD1. Germline CDR1 LNHDA, CDR2 SQIVND (reference sequence). V lost 4 bases to trimming and J lost 2 bases; unmatched junction nucleotides: 2. The CDR3 sequence is 14 residues long. The CDR3 sequence is CASSTGTGAYEQYF. The CDR3 coding sequence is TGTGCCAGTAGTACGGGGACAGGGGCCTACGAGCAGTACTTC.

V and J are TRBV4-1 and TRBJ2-7, with 7 bases matching TRBD1. Trimming at V came to 0 bases and at J to 7 bases, leaving 9 bases not matched to a gene. The CDR3 is 15 residues long. Looked up from germline, CDR1 is MGHRA and CDR2 is YSYEKL. The CDR3 sequence is CASSQDFGTAWEQYF. The CDR3, as DNA: TGCGCCAGCAGCCAAGATTTCGGGACAGCATGGGAGCAGTACTTC.

This clone was counted between two and nine times. The chain employs TRBV9 and TRBJ1-2, with D perhaps TRBD1 (6 bases). CDR1 is SGDLS and CDR2 is YYNGEE in the germline V gene. Between the trimmed V and J ends, which lost 3 bases and 1 base, there was a span of 16 bases. CDR3 size: 16 residues. The CDR3 region is CASSDPDRANNYGYTF. The CDR3 DNA reads TGTGCCAGCAGCGATCCGGACAGAGCTAATAACTATGGCTACACCTTC.

The chain couples TRBV5-1 to TRBJ1-4, with D possibly being TRBD1 (6 bases). From germline, CDR1 is SGHRS and CDR2 YFSETQ. The V gene lost 3 bases and the J gene lost 14 bases, with 23 bases spanning the gap. This CDR3 has 15 amino acids. The CDR3 here is CASSSASGVNERLFF. The CDR3 coding sequence is TGCGCCAGCAGCTCCGCCTCAGGGGTTAATGAAAGGCTGTTTTTT. Based on the CDR3 plus reference TRBV5-1 and TRBJ1-4, the full variable domain is KAGVTQTPRYLIKTRGQQVTLSCSPISGHRSVSWYQQTPGQGLQFLFEYFSETQRNKGNFPGRFSGRQFSNSRSEMNVSTLELGDSALYLCASSSASGVNERLFFGSGTQLSVL.

The rearrangement uses TRBV5-6 and TRBJ1-1, with unresolved D. Germline CDR1 SGHDT, CDR2 YYEEEE. The V gene lost 1 base and the J gene lost 1 base, with 11 bases spanning the gap. The CDR3 runs 15 residues. CDR3 in amino acids: CASSLSNLPNTEAFF. CDR3 DNA sequence: TGTGCCAGCAGCTTGTCGAACCTACCGAACACTGAAGCTTTCTTT.

The rearrangement joins TRBV3-1 (or the pseudogene TRBV3-2) to TRBJ1-3, with D hard to call. V lost 3 bases and J 4 bases, leaving 10 bases between the germline ends. Per the germline V gene, CDR1 is LGHDT and CDR2 is YNNKEL (reference sequence). The CDR3 extends over 14 amino acids. The DNA of the CDR3 is TGTGCCAGCAGCCAGTCCGTAGAAGGAAACACCATATATTTT. Protein product: CASSQSVEGNTIYF.

The chain combines TRBV5-4 with TRBJ1-1; D possibly corresponds to TRBD1 (5 bases). V gave up 4 bases and J gave up 10 bases, with 17 bases separating them. Per germline, CDR1 SGHNT and CDR2 YYREEE (reference sequence). This CDR3 spans 13 amino acids. The CDR3 protein is CASSPEGPGLAFF. For the CDR3, the DNA is TGTGCCAGCAGCCCGGAGGGACCTGGACTAGCTTTCTTT. The complete variable domain, with remaining parts taken from reference TRBV5-4 and TRBJ1-1, reads ETGVTQSPTHLIKTRGQQVTLRCSSQSGHNTVSWYQQALGQGPQFIFQYYREEENGRGNFPPRFSGLQFPNYSSELNVNALELDDSALYLCASSPEGPGLAFFGQGTRLTVV.

The chain carries TRBV6-4 and TRBJ1-5, with D tentatively TRBD1 (5 bases). Germline V gene sequence: CDR1 MRHNA, CDR2 SNTAGT. V was cut by 5 bases and J by 2 bases, with 10 bases left in between. The length of the CDR3 is 14 residues. CDR3 sequence: CASSKGRGNQPQHF. The CDR3 coding sequence is TGTGCCAGCAGTAAGGGGAGGGGCAATCAGCCCCAGCATTTT.

This clone was seen more than once but under ten times. The rearrangement uses TRBV3-1 (or the pseudogene TRBV3-2) and TRBJ2-7, with D tentatively TRBD1 (6 bases). The V and J ends lost 4 bases and 9 bases respectively, with 22 bases between them. Germline V gene data show CDR1 as LGHDT and CDR2 as YNNKEL (reference sequence). The CDR3 consists of 15 residues. This chain's CDR3 is CASSPVGQLQIGQYF. Here the CDR3 DNA reads TGTGCCAGCAGCCCCGTCGGACAGTTACAGATTGGGCAGTACTTC.

The J gene is TRBJ1-1, the V gene TRBV5-4; 9 bases are a match to TRBD1. V gave up 4 bases and J gave up 3 bases; unmatched junction bases: 4. Germline CDR1 SGHNT, CDR2 YYREEE (reference sequence). This CDR3 region has 14 residues. CDR3 amino acids: CASSPGQGDTEAFF. For the CDR3, the DNA is TGTGCCAGCAGCCCGGGACAGGGCGACACTGAAGCTTTCTTT.

The table lists this clone with a count of one. The chain combines TRBV6-1 with TRBJ1-5, with D unclear. Germline CDR1 MNHNS, CDR2 SASEGT. This CDR3 spans 15 amino acids. Between the trimmed V and J ends, which lost 2 bases and 1 base, there was a span of 9 bases. The CDR3 DNA follows: TGTGCCAGCAGTGAACGCGGGGTAAGCAATCAGCCCCAGCATTTT. Translating it yields CASSERGVSNQPQHF.